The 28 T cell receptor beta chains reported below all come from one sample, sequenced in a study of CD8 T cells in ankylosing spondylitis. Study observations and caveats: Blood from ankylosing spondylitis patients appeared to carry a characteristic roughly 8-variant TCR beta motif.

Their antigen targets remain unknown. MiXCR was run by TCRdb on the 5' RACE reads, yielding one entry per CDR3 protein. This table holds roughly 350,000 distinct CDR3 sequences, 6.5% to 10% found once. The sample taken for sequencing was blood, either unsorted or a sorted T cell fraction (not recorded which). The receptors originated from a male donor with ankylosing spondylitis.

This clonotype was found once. The CDR3 region has the DNA TGCGCCAGCAGCCAAGTGTGGACAGGGGCCTACGAGCAGTACTTC. Translating gives CASSQVWTGAYEQYF. This chain uses TRBV4-1 with TRBJ2-7; the match to TRBD1 covers 9 bases. The CDR3 sequence is 15 residues long. CDR1 is MGHRA and CDR2 is YSYEKL in the germline V gene. Trimming cost V 1 base and J 2 bases; bases outside gene matches: 3.

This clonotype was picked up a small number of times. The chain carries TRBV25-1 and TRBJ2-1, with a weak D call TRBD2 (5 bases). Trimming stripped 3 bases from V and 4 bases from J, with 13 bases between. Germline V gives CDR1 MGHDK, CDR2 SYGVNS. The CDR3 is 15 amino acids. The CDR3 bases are TGTGCCAGCAGTGACGGCCAGCGGAGATACAATGAGCAGTTCTTC. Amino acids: CASSDGQRRYNEQFF.

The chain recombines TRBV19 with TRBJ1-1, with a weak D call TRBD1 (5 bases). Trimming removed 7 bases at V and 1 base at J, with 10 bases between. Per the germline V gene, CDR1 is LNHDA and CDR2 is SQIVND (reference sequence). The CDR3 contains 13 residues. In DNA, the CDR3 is TGTGCCAGTAAGTTTAGGGGGAACACTGAAGCTTTCTTT. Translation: CASKFRGNTEAFF.

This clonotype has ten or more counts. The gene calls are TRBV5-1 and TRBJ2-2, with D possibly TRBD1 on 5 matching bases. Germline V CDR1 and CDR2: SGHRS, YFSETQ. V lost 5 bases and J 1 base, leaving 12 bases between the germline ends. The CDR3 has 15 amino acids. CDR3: CASRKLTGNTGELFF. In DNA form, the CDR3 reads TGCGCCAGCAGGAAACTTACAGGGAACACCGGGGAGCTGTTTTTT.

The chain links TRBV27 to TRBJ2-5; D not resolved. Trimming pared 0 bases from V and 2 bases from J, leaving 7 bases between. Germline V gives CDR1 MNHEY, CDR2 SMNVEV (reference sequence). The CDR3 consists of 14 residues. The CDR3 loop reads CASSLSRSQETQYF. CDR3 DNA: TGTGCCAGCAGTTTATCGCGCAGTCAAGAGACCCAGTACTTC.

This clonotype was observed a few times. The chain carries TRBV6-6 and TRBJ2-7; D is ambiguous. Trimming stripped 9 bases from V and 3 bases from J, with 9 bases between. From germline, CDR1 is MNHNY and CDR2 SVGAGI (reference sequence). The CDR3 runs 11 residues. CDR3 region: CASNRGYEQYF. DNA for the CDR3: TGTGCCAGTAATAGAGGCTACGAGCAGTACTTC.

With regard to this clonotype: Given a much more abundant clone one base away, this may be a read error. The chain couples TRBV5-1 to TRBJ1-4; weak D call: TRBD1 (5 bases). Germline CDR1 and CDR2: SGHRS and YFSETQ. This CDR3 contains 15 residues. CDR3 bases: TGCGCCAGCAGCGGGACGGGGTTTAAAGGTGAAAAACTGTTATTT. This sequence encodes CASSGTGFKGEKLLF.

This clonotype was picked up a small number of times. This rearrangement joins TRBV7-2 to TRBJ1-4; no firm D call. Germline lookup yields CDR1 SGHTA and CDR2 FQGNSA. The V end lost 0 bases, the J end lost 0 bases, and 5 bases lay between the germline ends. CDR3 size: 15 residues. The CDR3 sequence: CASSLATTTNEKLFF. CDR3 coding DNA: TGTGCCAGCAGCTTAGCGACAACAACTAATGAAAAACTGTTTTTT.

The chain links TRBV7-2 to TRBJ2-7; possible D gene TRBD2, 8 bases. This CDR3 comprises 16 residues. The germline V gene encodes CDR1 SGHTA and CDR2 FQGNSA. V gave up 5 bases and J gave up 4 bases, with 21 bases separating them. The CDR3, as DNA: TGTGCCAGCAGCCCGGGGGGGAAACAGGGGAGTTACGAGCAGTACTTC. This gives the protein CASSPGGKQGSYEQYF.

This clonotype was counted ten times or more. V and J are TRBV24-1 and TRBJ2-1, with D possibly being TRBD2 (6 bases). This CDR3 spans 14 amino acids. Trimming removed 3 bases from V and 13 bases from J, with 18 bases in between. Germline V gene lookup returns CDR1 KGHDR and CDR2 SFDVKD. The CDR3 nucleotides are TGTGCCACCAGTGATGGGACTGGTTCGGCCTTACAGTTCTTC. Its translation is CATSDGTGSALQFF.

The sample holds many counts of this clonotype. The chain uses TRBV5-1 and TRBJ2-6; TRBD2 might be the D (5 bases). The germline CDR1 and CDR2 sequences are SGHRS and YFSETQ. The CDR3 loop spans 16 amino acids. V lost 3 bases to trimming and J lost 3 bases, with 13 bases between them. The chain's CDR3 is CASSSEEFGGANVLTF. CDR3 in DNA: TGCGCCAGCAGCTCGGAGGAGTTCGGTGGGGCCAACGTCCTGACTTTC.

CDR3 in DNA: TGCAGTGCGTCACGGACAGCTTACAATGAGCAGTTCTTC. It encodes CSASRTAYNEQFF. This chain joins TRBV20-1 and TRBJ2-1, with a weak D call TRBD1 (6 bases). Looked up from germline, CDR1 is DFQATT and CDR2 is SNEGSKA (reference sequence). Trimming took off 6 bases at V and 4 bases at J, with 13 bases between the two ends. The CDR3 runs to 13 residues.

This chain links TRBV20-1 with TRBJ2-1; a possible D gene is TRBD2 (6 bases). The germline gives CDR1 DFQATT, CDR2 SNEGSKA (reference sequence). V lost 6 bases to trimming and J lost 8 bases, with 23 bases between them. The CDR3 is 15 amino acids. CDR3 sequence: CSASGPAANIDEQFF. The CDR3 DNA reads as TGCAGTGCCAGCGGGCCAGCGGCAAATATCGATGAGCAGTTCTTC.

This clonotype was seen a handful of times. The chain's CDR3 is CARISGREQYF. The DNA for the CDR3 is TGTGCCCGAATATCAGGCAGAGAGCAGTACTTC. This rearrangement joins TRBV6-1 to TRBJ2-7; D is undetermined. Germline CDR1 is MNHNS and CDR2 is SASEGT. V lost 11 bases, J lost 7 bases, and 15 bases lay in between. The CDR3 is 11 residues long.

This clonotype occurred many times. The CDR3 spells CASSSRTSLRTF. CDR3 nucleotides: TGTGCCAGCAGCTCCCGGACATCGCTAAGGACCTTC. The V gene is TRBV7-3, the J gene TRBJ1-2, with TRBD1 as a possible D gene (5 bases). Trimming removed 4 bases from V and 14 bases from J, with 17 bases in between. This CDR3 has 12 amino acids. Looked up from germline, CDR1 is SGHTA and CDR2 is FQGTGA.

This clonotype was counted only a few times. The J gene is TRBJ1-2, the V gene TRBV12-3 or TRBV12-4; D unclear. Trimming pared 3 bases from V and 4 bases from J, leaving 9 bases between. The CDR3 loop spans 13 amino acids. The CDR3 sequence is CASSFSRFYGYTF. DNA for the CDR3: TGTGCCAGCAGTTTCTCCAGATTCTATGGCTACACCTTC.

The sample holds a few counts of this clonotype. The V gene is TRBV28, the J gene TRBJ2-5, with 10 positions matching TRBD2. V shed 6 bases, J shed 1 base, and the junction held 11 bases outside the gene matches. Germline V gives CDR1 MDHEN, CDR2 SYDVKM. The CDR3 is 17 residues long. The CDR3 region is CASSRFEASGSQETQYF. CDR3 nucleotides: TGTGCCAGCAGCCGATTCGAGGCTAGCGGGAGCCAAGAGACCCAGTACTTC.

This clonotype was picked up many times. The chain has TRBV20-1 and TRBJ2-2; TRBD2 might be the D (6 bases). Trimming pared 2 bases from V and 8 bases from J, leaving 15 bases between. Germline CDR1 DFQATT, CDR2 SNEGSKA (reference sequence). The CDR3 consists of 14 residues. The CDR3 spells CSARPPPGAGELFF. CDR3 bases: TGCAGTGCTAGACCTCCCCCGGGAGCAGGGGAGCTGTTTTTT.

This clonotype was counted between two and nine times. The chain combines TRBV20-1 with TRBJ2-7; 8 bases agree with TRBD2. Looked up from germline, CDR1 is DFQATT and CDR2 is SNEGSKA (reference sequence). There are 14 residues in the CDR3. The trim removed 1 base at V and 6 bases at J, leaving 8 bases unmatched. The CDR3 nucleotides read TGCAGTGCTAGAGCCGTAGCGGGACCACTCGAGCAGTACTTC. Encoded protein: CSARAVAGPLEQYF.

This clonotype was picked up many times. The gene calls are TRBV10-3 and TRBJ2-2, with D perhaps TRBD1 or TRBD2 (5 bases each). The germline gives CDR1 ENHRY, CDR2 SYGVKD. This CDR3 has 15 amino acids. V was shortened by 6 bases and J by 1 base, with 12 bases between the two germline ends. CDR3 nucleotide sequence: TGTGCCATCAGCGCCGGGACGGAGAACACCGGGGAGCTGTTTTTT. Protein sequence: CAISAGTENTGELFF.

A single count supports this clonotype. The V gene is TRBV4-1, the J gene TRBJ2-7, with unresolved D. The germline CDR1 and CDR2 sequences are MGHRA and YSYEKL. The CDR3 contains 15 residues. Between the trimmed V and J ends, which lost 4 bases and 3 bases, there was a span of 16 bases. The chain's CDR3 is CASSLAQVGFYEQYF. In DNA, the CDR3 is TGCGCCAGCAGCCTTGCGCAAGTCGGATTCTACGAGCAGTACTTC.

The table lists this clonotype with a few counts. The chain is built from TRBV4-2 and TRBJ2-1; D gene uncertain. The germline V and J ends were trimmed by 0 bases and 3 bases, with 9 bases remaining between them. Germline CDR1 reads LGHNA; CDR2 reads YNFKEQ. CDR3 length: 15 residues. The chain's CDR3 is CASSQDPKYYNEQFF. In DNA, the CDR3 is TGTGCCAGCAGCCAAGACCCCAAATACTACAATGAGCAGTTCTTC.

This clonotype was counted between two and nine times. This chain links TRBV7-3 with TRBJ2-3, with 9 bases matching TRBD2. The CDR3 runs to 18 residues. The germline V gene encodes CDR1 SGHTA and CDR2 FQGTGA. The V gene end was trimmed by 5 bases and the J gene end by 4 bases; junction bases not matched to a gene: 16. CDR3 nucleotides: TGTGCCAGCAGCCCAAAAGCCAGACTAGCGGAAGGTTCAGATACGCAGTATTTT. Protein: CASSPKARLAEGSDTQYF.

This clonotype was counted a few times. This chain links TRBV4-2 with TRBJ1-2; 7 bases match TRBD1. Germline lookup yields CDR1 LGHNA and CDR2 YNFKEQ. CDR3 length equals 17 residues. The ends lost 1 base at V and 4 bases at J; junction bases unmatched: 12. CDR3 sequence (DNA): TGTGCCAGCAGCCAAGGACCGCTCCTGGAGGGGGCCTATGGCTACACCTTC. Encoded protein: CASSQGPLLEGAYGYTF.

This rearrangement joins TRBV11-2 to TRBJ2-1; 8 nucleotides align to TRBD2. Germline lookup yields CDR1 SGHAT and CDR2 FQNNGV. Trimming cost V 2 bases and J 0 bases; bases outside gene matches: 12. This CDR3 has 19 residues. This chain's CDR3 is CASSLLASGPFSSYNEQFF. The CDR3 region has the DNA TGTGCCAGCAGCTTACTGGCTAGCGGGCCCTTTAGCTCCTACAATGAGCAGTTCTTC.

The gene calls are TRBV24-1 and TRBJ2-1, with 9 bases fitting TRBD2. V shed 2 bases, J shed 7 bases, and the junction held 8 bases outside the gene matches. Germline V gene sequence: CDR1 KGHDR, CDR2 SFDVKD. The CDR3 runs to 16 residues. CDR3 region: CATSDSTAGGVNEQFF. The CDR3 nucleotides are TGTGCCACCAGTGATTCTACGGCGGGAGGGGTTAATGAGCAGTTCTTC.

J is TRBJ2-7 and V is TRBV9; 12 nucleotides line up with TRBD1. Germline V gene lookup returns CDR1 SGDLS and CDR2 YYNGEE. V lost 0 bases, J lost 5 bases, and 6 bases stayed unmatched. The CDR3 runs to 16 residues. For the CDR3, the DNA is TGTGCCAGCAGCGTAGGGGGGACAGGGGGCCGCGACGAGCAGTACTTC. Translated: CASSVGGTGGRDEQYF.

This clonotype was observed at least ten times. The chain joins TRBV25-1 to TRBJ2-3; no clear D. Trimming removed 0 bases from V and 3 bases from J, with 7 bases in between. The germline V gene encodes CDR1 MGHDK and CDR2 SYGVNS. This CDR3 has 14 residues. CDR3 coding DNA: TGTGCCAGCAGTGAATATCAGGAGACAGATACGCAGTATTTT. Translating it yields CASSEYQETDTQYF.